Presented here are 8 T cell receptor beta chains from one specimen sequenced in a study of breast tumors, draining lymph nodes, adjacent tissues. Samples came from axillary lymph nodes draining the breast cancer. TCRdb re-derived calls from the multiplex PCR reads in MiXCR, one entry per CDR3 protein. The sample lists 180,000 or so distinct CDR3 sequences, around 33% occurring once. Sequenced input: axillary lymph node tissue. The receptors shown here come from a female donor with breast cancer. Some clones in this sample may be carry-over from other donors' samples.

This rearrangement joins TRBV6-6 to TRBJ2-7; 12 nucleotides line up with TRBD2. Germline V gene sequence: CDR1 MNHNY, CDR2 SVGAGI (reference sequence). The CDR3 covers 14 residues. Losses at the gene ends were 6 bases for V and 4 bases for J; bases not matched to a gene: 4. The CDR3 DNA reads as TGTGCCAGCAGACCTAGCGGGAGGGTGTACGAGCAGTACTTC. Its protein is CASRPSGRVYEQYF.

As to this clonotype: A much larger clone lies one base from this, so it may be a read error. The rearrangement joins TRBV6-4 to TRBJ2-2; D unresolved. CDR3 size: 12 residues. Per germline, CDR1 MRHNA and CDR2 SNTAGT. V was cut by 6 bases and J by 8 bases, with 10 bases left in between. The CDR3 protein is CASSPLSGELFF. The CDR3, as DNA: TGTGCCAGCAGCCCACTATCGGGGGAGCTGTTTTTT.

The chain joins TRBV2 to TRBJ1-3, with D perhaps matching TRBD1 (6 bases). V was clipped by 6 bases and J by 4 bases, with 22 bases between them. The germline gives CDR1 SNHLY, CDR2 FYNNEI. The CDR3 runs to 17 residues. CDR3 region: CASSKGLTGPSGNTIYF. Here the CDR3 DNA reads TGTGCCAGCAGCAAAGGTCTCACAGGGCCCTCCGGAAACACCATATATTTT. The variable domain in full, completed from reference TRBV2 and TRBJ1-3, reads EPEVTQTPSHQVTQMGQEVILRCVPISNHLYFYWYRQILGQKVEFLVSFYNNEISEKSEIFDDQFSVERPDGSNFTLKIRSTKLEDSAMYFCASSKGLTGPSGNTIYFGEGSWLTVV.

This clonotype has a count of ten or more. CDR3 amino acids: CASSPGQDSTDTQYF. The CDR3 DNA is TGTGCCAGCAGCCCGGGACAGGATAGCACAGATACGCAGTATTTT. The gene calls are TRBV9 and TRBJ2-3, with 8 bases lining up with TRBD1. CDR3 size: 15 residues. Germline V gene data show CDR1 as SGDLS and CDR2 as YYNGEE. V trimming: 4 bases; J trimming: 0 bases; junction bases outside the gene matches: 4. Drawing the rest from reference TRBV9 and TRBJ2-3, the complete variable domain is DSGVTQTPKHLITATGQRVTLRCSPRSGDLSVYWYQQSLDQGLQFLIQYYNGEERAKGNILERFSAQQFPDLHSELNLSSLELGDSALYFCASSPGQDSTDTQYFGPGTRLTVL.

The chain has TRBV4-3 and TRBJ1-1; tentative D call: TRBD1 (5 bases). Trimming removed 3 bases from V and 2 bases from J, with 13 bases in between. Germline lookup yields CDR1 LGHNA and CDR2 YSLEER. The CDR3 extends over 15 amino acids. Here the CDR3 reads CASSHSTGVNTEAFF. CDR3 in DNA: TGCGCCAGCAGCCATTCTACAGGAGTAAACACTGAAGCTTTCTTT.

This clonotype was seen repeatedly, ten times or more. The J gene is TRBJ2-7, the V gene TRBV7-2; 10 bases agree with TRBD1. Germline assignment: CDR1 SGHTA and CDR2 FQGNSA. This CDR3 region has 15 residues. With V trimmed by 2 bases and J by 2 bases, 3 bases remained unmatched. This chain's CDR3 is CASSLRGQGPYEQYF. As DNA, the CDR3 is TGTGCCAGCAGCTTAAGGGGACAGGGGCCCTACGAGCAGTACTTC.

A note on this clonotype: This may come from a read error, since a much larger clone is one base off. The J gene is TRBJ1-4, the V gene TRBV4-1; D uncertain. CDR1 MGHRA and CDR2 YSYEKL come from the germline V gene. The length of the CDR3 is 16 residues. The CDR3 bases are TGCGTCAGCAGCCAAAGTTCTTCGGCCTTCGGAGAAAAACTGTTTTTT. Translating it yields CVSSQSSSAFGEKLFF.

This clonotype showed up many times. V and J are TRBV5-1 and TRBJ2-2; 8 positions match TRBD1. Germline loops: CDR1 SGHRS, CDR2 YFSETQ. The junction had 7 bases not matched to a gene; V was cut back by 0 bases and J by 6 bases. There are 16 residues in the CDR3. The CDR3 nucleotides read TGCGCCAGCAGCTTGGATGGACAGGGTGGCCCCGGGGAGCTGTTTTTT. As protein: CASSLDGQGGPGELFF.